These T cell receptor beta chains were read from a single sample in a study of cytomegalovirus exposure and HLA in healthy donors. Sequencing was performed with immunoSEQ multiplex PCR; in TCRdb, only in-frame clones are kept and a portion is missing. The sample's table shows about 150,000 clones. The sample consisted of PBMCs. These receptors originate from a woman between 50 and 59 years old in good health and CMV-seronegative. CDR3s include the opening cysteine and the closing phenylalanine or tryptophan. The D gene is left open where the match is weak.

d_gene	v_gene	j_gene	CDR3aa	CDR3nt
TRBD1	TRBV6-4	TRBJ2-3	CASSNDRGSTDTQYF	TGTGCCAGCAGTAACGACAGGGGCAGCACAGATACGCAGTATTTT
.	TRBV6-1	TRBJ2-5	CASFGWALYQETQYF	TGTGCCAGCTTTGGTTGGGCCCTGTACCAAGAGACCCAGTACTTC
.	TRBV27	TRBJ2-1	CASSLGRHNEQFF	TGTGCCAGCAGTTTGGGGCGGCACAATGAGCAGTTCTTC
TRBD1	TRBV28	TRBJ2-7	CASNPQGHSYEQYF	TGTGCCAGCAACCCACAGGGGCACTCCTACGAGCAGTACTTC
.	TRBV6-5	TRBJ2-7	CASSYREEQYF	TGTGCCAGCAGTTACCGCGAGGAGCAGTACTTC
TRBD1	TRBV28	TRBJ1-2	CASSPTLGQGPIYGYTF	TGTGCCAGCAGTCCCACGCTCGGACAGGGCCCAATCTATGGCTACACCTTC
TRBD2	TRBV5-5	TRBJ2-7	CASSLGGLGTSGRSTYEQYF	TGTGCCAGCAGCTTGGGGGGTCTCGGGACTAGCGGGAGATCCACCTACGAGCAGTACTTC
.	TRBV5-6	TRBJ2-7	CASSLGPTYEQYF	TGTGCCAGCAGCTTGGGTCCAACCTACGAGCAGTACTTC
TRBD2	TRBV28	TRBJ2-7	CASSPGLASSYEQYF	TGTGCCAGCAGTCCGGGACTAGCGAGCTCCTACGAGCAGTACTTC
.	TRBV19	TRBJ2-3	CASSSGSTDTQYF	TGTGCCAGTAGTAGCGGATCCACAGATACGCAGTATTTT
.	TRBV9	TRBJ2-7	CASSVGQLSYEQYF	TGTGCCAGCAGCGTAGGACAGTTGTCCTACGAGCAGTACTTC
.	TRBV4-2	TRBJ1-5	CASSLQGGGGSQPQHF	TGTGCCAGCAGCCTCCAAGGTGGGGGGGGTAGTCAGCCCCAGCATTTT
TRBD1	TRBV5-5	TRBJ2-7	CASSFGQGAGYEQYF	TGTGCCAGCAGCTTCGGCCAGGGGGCGGGCTACGAGCAGTACTTC
TRBD2	TRBV4-1	TRBJ2-7	CASSGRHAGGPHEQYF	TGCGCCAGCAGCGGCCGGCACGCGGGGGGGCCCCACGAGCAGTACTTC
TRBD1	TRBV19	TRBJ2-1	CASSIVGQGPNEQFF	TGTGCCAGTAGTATAGTGGGACAGGGACCCAATGAGCAGTTCTTC
.	TRBV6-5	TRBJ2-5	CASSSGLGGEETQYF	TGTGCCAGCAGCTCAGGACTGGGTGGGGAAGAGACCCAGTACTTC
TRBD1	TRBV4-1	TRBJ1-1	CASSQRQGDGTEAFF	TGCGCCAGCAGCCAGAGACAGGGGGATGGCACTGAAGCTTTCTTT